The rows below give T cell receptor beta chains drawn from one sample of a study of T cell responses to AZD1222 COVID-19 vaccine. Sequencing used immunoSEQ multiplex PCR; TCRdb keeps in-frame clones, though not all of them. The table includes roughly 140,000 clones, about 91% detected once. Sequencing used peripheral blood, obtained on day 0 of AZD1222 vaccination. These TCRs come from an adult in good health. Both conserved end residues are part of each CDR3. The D gene is left open where the match is weak. Not every row has a clone size; where given, it reads once, few, many or a size class.

TRBV7-6	TRBJ2-5	.	TRBD2	TGTGCCAGCAGCCCTTACGGCGGGCCGGGGGGAGAGACCCAGTACTTC	CASSPYGGPGGETQYF
TRBV18	TRBJ1-5	once	TRBD1	TGTGCCAGCTCACGGGGGACAGGTAGCAATCAGCCCCAGCATTTT	CASSRGTGSNQPQHF
TRBV20-1	TRBJ1-2	.	.	TGCAGTGCGGAGACGGGTTTTGGCTACACCTTC	CSAETGFGYTF
TRBV11-2	TRBJ2-1	.	TRBD2	TGTGCCAGCAGCGACCGTCCGGGACTAGCGATTTTCTTC	CASSDRPGLAIFF
TRBV15	TRBJ1-1	.	.	TGTGCCACCAGCAGAGATCGGGTTCGGGGCGGGAGGTCTGAAGCTTTCTTT	CATSRDRVRGGRSEAFF
TRBV2	TRBJ1-5	.	.	TGTGCCAGCAGTGAACAGCGGGCGAATCAGCCCCAGCATTTT	CASSEQRANQPQHF
TRBV27	TRBJ1-6	.	.	TGTGCCAGCAGTACTAATGTCGGGGGCACAGGGATGAATTCACCCCTCCACTTT	CASSTNVGGTGMNSPLHF
TRBV5-4	TRBJ2-7	.	.	TGTGCCAGCAGAGATCTAGGGACGGATTCCTACGAGCAGTACTTC	CASRDLGTDSYEQYF
TRBV18	TRBJ1-5	once	TRBD1	TGTGCCAGCTCACCAGTGGCAGGGACAGTTGAGCCCCAGCATTTT	CASSPVAGTVEPQHF
TRBV5-1	TRBJ1-3	.	.	TGCGCCAGCAGCTTCGGGCCTTCCGGATCTACCATATATTTT	CASSFGPSGSTIYF
TRBV6-5	TRBJ2-4	.	.	TGTGCCAGCAGTGCCAAAAACATTCAGTACTTC	CASSAKNIQYF
TRBV18	TRBJ1-6	.	TRBD1	TGTGCCAGCTCGGAAGGACAGGGGAATTCACCCCTCCACTTT	CASSEGQGNSPLHF
TRBV20-1	TRBJ1-1	.	.	TGCAGTGCGAGTCAGGGCGATCCTGAAGCTTTCTTT	CSASQGDPEAFF
TRBV12-2	TRBJ2-1	.	.	TGTGCAAGTCGCCCTACGCTTCCTTGCACTAGCGGTCACAATGAGCAGTTCTTC	CASRPTLPCTSGHNEQFF
TRBV29-1	TRBJ2-3	.	.	TGCAGCGTTGAAGTAAATGGAGATACGCAGTATTTT	CSVEVNGDTQYF
TRBV11-2	TRBJ1-2	.	.	TGTGCCAGCAGCCATCCAGGGGTTGCGCACTATGGCTACACCTTC	CASSHPGVAHYGYTF
TRBV2	TRBJ1-5	.	TRBD1	TGTGCCAGCAGTGGTACAGGGGAGAGTCAGCCCCAGCATTTT	CASSGTGESQPQHF
TRBV6-2/TRBV6-3	TRBJ1-2	.	TRBD1	TGTGCCAGCAGTTTCCTCGCCGGGACAGGGGTGTGGAACTATGGCTACACCTTC	CASSFLAGTGVWNYGYTF
TRBV7-6	TRBJ2-5	.	TRBD2	TGTGCCAGCAGCCGACTAGCGGGGTACCAAGAGACCCAGTACTTC	CASSRLAGYQETQYF
TRBV2	TRBJ2-7	.	.	TGTGCCAGCAAGGATGTGACACTTACCTACGAGCAGTACTTC	CASKDVTLTYEQYF
TRBV7-9	TRBJ1-2	.	.	TGTGCCAGCAGCTTAAGCGGGACCCCGGGGGGCTATGGAGGCTACACCTTC	CASSLSGTPGGYGGYTF
TRBV4-3	TRBJ1-2	.	TRBD1	TGCGCCAGCAGCCTCGGACAGGGTGGCTACACCTTC	CASSLGQGGYTF
TRBV7-8	TRBJ2-5	.	.	TGTGCCAGCAGCTTAGCGCCGGGGTGGGGGAGACGGGCGATCCAAGAGACCCAGTACTTC	CASSLAPGWGRRAIQETQYF
TRBV24-1	TRBJ1-2	.	.	TGTGCCACCAGTGGCGGGACAACCCCTTATAGTGGCTACACCTTC	CATSGGTTPYSGYTF
TRBV9	TRBJ1-6	.	TRBD1	TGTGCCAGCAGCGTTACGACAGGGGTACACTCACCCCTCCACTTT	CASSVTTGVHSPLHF
TRBV9	TRBJ1-2	.	TRBD1	TGTGCCAGCAGCGCTGACAGGGGCGGGGGCTACACCTTC	CASSADRGGGYTF
TRBV2	TRBJ2-5	.	TRBD2	TGTGCCAGCAGCGCGGAATTGGCGGGGGGCCTCCAAGAGACCCAGTACTTC	CASSAELAGGLQETQYF
TRBV28	TRBJ1-5	.	.	TGTGCCAGCAGGGTGGGGGTCCGAAGCAATCAGCCCCAGCATTTT	CASRVGVRSNQPQHF
TRBV10-3	TRBJ1-1	.	.	TGTGCCACCGCCCCCGCGACAGCCAACACTGAAGCTTTCTTT	CATAPATANTEAFF
TRBV10-1	TRBJ2-7	.	.	TGCGCCAGTTTGTCCAGACCGAGATACTACGAGCAGTACTTC	CASLSRPRYYEQYF
TRBV20-1	TRBJ1-2	.	.	TGCAGTGCTAGTTACATCCTCTATGGCTACACCTTC	CSASYILYGYTF
TRBV6-4	TRBJ1-5	.	.	TGTGCCAGCAGTGGGAGGGACGGCCTAGATAACCAGCCCCAGCATTTT	CASSGRDGLDNQPQHF
TRBV11-3	TRBJ2-2	.	.	TGTGCCAGCAGGGGAGCGAAGGAGCTGTTTTTT	CASRGAKELFF
TRBV6-2/TRBV6-3	TRBJ2-6	.	.	TGTGCCAGCAGCAAGCAGCTCTCTGGGGCCAACGTCCTGACTTTC	CASSKQLSGANVLTF
TRBV29-1	TRBJ2-3	.	TRBD2	TGCAGCGTTGGGGGGACTAGCGGGGACACAGATACGCAGTATTTT	CSVGGTSGDTDTQYF
TRBV29-1	TRBJ2-3	.	TRBD2	TGCAGCGCCGTGAGGGCGGGGGGCTCAGATACGCAGTATTTT	CSAVRAGGSDTQYF
TRBV18	TRBJ2-7	once	.	TGTGCCAGCTCAGAGACAGCATTCGTGAACGAGCAGTACTTC	CASSETAFVNEQYF
TRBV18	TRBJ1-1	.	.	TGTGCCAGCTCACCAGGGAGGGCGAGGAACACTGAAGCTTTCTTT	CASSPGRARNTEAFF
TRBV2	TRBJ1-2	.	.	TGTGCCAGCAGTCTGACGGGGACTGTCTATGGCTACACCTTC	CASSLTGTVYGYTF
TRBV28	TRBJ2-5	.	.	TGTGCCAGCAGTTTCAGCAGGTGGTACCAAGAGACCCAGTACTTC	CASSFSRWYQETQYF
TRBV18	TRBJ2-7	few	TRBD1	TGTGCCAGCTCACCGGGACAGACGAGCTCCTACGAGCAGTACTTC	CASSPGQTSSYEQYF
TRBV10-3	TRBJ2-1	.	TRBD1	TGTGCCATCAGCCGACAGGGGGACTACAATGAGCAGTTCTTC	CAISRQGDYNEQFF
TRBV7-2	TRBJ2-7	.	.	TGTGCCAGCAGCTTTGGGCAGGGCAACTACGAGCAGTACTTC	CASSFGQGNYEQYF
TRBV4-3	TRBJ1-5	.	.	TGCGCCAGCAGCCCCAGCTTCTCGAGTCAGCCCCAGCATTTT	CASSPSFSSQPQHF
TRBV7-2	TRBJ2-3	.	TRBD1	TGTGCCAGCAGCTCGACAGGGGGCGCAGATACGCAGTATTTT	CASSSTGGADTQYF
TRBV6-5	TRBJ1-1	.	.	TGTGCCAGCAGTTACCAGGATGGAGCTTTCTTT	CASSYQDGAFF
TRBV2	TRBJ1-2	few	.	TGTGCCAGCAGCGTTGGTAGCCGCTATGGCTACACCTTC	CASSVGSRYGYTF
TRBV5-4	TRBJ1-6	.	.	TGTGCCAGCTCCCGCGGGGGGGGGCTGAACTCACCCCTCCACTTT	CASSRGGGLNSPLHF
TRBV12-3/TRBV12-4	TRBJ1-2	.	.	TGTGCCAGCAGCCGAATGACCGATGGCTACACCTTC	CASSRMTDGYTF
TRBV18	TRBJ2-1	.	.	TGTGCCAGCTCACCAGGAGTAACCCCCCTGGGCAATGAGCAGTTCTTC	CASSPGVTPLGNEQFF
TRBV9	TRBJ1-3	.	TRBD1	TGTGCCAGCAGCGTAGGACAGGGGGCGCTTGGAAACACCATATATTTT	CASSVGQGALGNTIYF
TRBV6-5	TRBJ1-2	once	.	TGTGCCAGCAGTTACTCGAGGCAGGGTGGCTATGGCTACACCTTC	CASSYSRQGGYGYTF
TRBV14	TRBJ1-4	.	.	TGTGCCAGCAGCCCCCGGGCTATTGCAACTAATGAAAAACTGTTTTTT	CASSPRAIATNEKLFF
TRBV29-1	TRBJ2-7	.	.	TGCAGCGCAGGGGACCTACCCTCCTCCGAGCAGTACTTC	CSAGDLPSSEQYF
TRBV7-8	TRBJ2-7	.	TRBD2	TGTGCCAGCAGCTTAGGACCTAGCGGAAGCTCCTACGAGCAGTACTTC	CASSLGPSGSSYEQYF
TRBV7-8	TRBJ2-1	.	.	TGTGCCAGCAGCTTAGGGCCGGCGGACGGGAACAATGAGCAGTTCTTC	CASSLGPADGNNEQFF